Each of the 19 T cell receptor beta chains below was sequenced from the same sample in a study of identical twins. TCRdb re-analysed the 5' RACE reads in MiXCR, keeping a single row per CDR3 protein. The data hold some 760,000 distinct CDR3 sequences, with 15% to 20% observed a single time. The data also belong to a second study, concerning T cells expressing NK-cell markers.

The specimen sequenced was PBMCs. These receptors were obtained from a woman under 30 in good health.

The chain couples TRBV5-1 to TRBJ2-7; D call uncertain. The germline gives CDR1 SGHRS, CDR2 YFSETQ. The V end was cut by 4 bases, the J end by 0 bases, with 14 bases between. This CDR3 has 15 residues. CDR3 residues: CASSLLTPNSYEQYF. The CDR3 region has the DNA TGCGCCAGCAGCCTACTGACACCTAACTCCTACGAGCAGTACTTC.

This clonotype was picked up a small number of times. The J gene is TRBJ2-7, the V gene TRBV4-1, with 11 bases aligning to TRBD2. This CDR3 spans 16 amino acids. Unmatched junction bases numbered 4, after V lost 0 bases and J lost 3 bases. Germline CDR1 MGHRA, CDR2 YSYEKL. Here the CDR3 reads CASSQDSGGDRYEQYF. The CDR3 nucleotides are TGCGCCAGCAGCCAAGATAGCGGGGGGGATCGCTACGAGCAGTACTTC.

The chain employs TRBV2 and TRBJ2-2, with D tentatively TRBD1 (6 bases). Trimming removed 3 bases at V and 2 bases at J, with 13 bases between. The CDR3 spans 16 residues. Germline CDR1 is SNHLY and CDR2 is FYNNEI. Here the CDR3 DNA reads TGTGCCAGCAGTGAGACAGGCCGGTACAACACCGGGGAGCTGTTTTTT. Encoded protein: CASSETGRYNTGELFF.

The V call is TRBV27, the J call TRBJ2-7; TRBD2 aligns across 12 bases. The ends lost 6 bases at V and 2 bases at J; junction bases unmatched: 8. The length of the CDR3 is 16 residues. Germline values: CDR1 MNHEY, CDR2 SMNVEV (reference sequence). DNA for the CDR3: TGTGCCAGCAGCAAGACCTCTAGCGGGGGGGCCTACGAGCAGTACTTC. It is translated as CASSKTSSGGAYEQYF.

This clonotype was seen a few times. The genes are TRBV5-1 and TRBJ2-1; 10 bases align to TRBD2. Germline V CDR1 and CDR2: SGHRS, YFSETQ. This CDR3 has 19 amino acids. V was clipped by 0 bases and J by 2 bases; unmatched bases: 11. CDR3 amino acids: CASSLVLAGGSGTYNEQFF. CDR3 coding DNA: TGCGCCAGCAGCTTGGTCTTAGCGGGGGGTTCAGGGACCTACAATGAGCAGTTCTTC. The full variable domain, rest sourced from reference TRBV5-1 and TRBJ2-1, is KAGVTQTPRYLIKTRGQQVTLSCSPISGHRSVSWYQQTPGQGLQFLFEYFSETQRNKGNFPGRFSGRQFSNSRSEMNVSTLELGDSALYLCASSLVLAGGSGTYNEQFFGPGTRLTVL.

This chain connects TRBV6-2 or TRBV6-3 to TRBJ1-5; possible D gene TRBD1, 6 bases. The CDR3 has 13 residues. The germline V gene has CDR1 MNHEY and CDR2 SVGEGT. Trimming cost V 7 bases and J 4 bases, with 11 bases left between them. The CDR3 spells CASTGQRNQPQHF. The CDR3 DNA reads as TGTGCCAGCACCGGACAGAGAAATCAGCCCCAGCATTTT.

J is TRBJ2-2 and V is TRBV7-8; TRBD2 is a possible D gene (6 bases). The CDR3 has 14 amino acids. Germline V gene sequence: CDR1 SGHVS, CDR2 FQNEAQ. Trimming shortened V by 3 bases and J by 6 bases, and 11 bases separated the two germline ends. CDR3 amino acids: CASSFGTPAGELFF. CDR3 DNA: TGTGCCAGCAGCTTCGGGACTCCCGCCGGGGAGCTGTTTTTT.

This sequence joins TRBV5-1 and TRBJ2-1, with 7 positions matching TRBD2. V dropped 7 bases and J dropped 7; count of bases not matched to a gene: 11. The CDR3 runs to 14 residues. Germline lookup yields CDR1 SGHRS and CDR2 YFSETQ. The CDR3 here is CASARLAKGNEQFF. The CDR3 bases are TGCGCCAGCGCCCGACTAGCAAAGGGGAATGAGCAGTTCTTC.

The V and J genes are TRBV9 and TRBJ2-3; no clear D. Trimming left V 2 bases short and J 5 bases short, with 18 bases between. CDR3 length: 16 residues. CDR1 and CDR2 from the germline V gene are SGDLS and YYNGEE. In DNA form, the CDR3 reads TGTGCCAGCAGCGTCACTCCGCGGAGTACTCGAGATACGCAGTATTTT. Protein sequence: CASSVTPRSTRDTQYF.

The chain couples TRBV12-3 or TRBV12-4 to TRBJ1-1; D is perhaps TRBD1 (6 bases). V was cut by 5 bases and J by 6 bases, with 10 bases left in between. The CDR3 loop spans 12 amino acids. The CDR3 reads CASSPEGAEAFF. In nucleotides, the CDR3 is TGTGCCAGCAGTCCGGAGGGGGCTGAAGCTTTCTTT.

This clonotype was seen ten or more times. The rearrangement links TRBV7-2 to TRBJ2-7; the D gene is possibly TRBD1 (6 bases). Between the trimmed V and J ends, which lost 2 bases and 3 bases, there was a span of 8 bases. CDR3 length: 13 amino acids. Germline V gene lookup returns CDR1 SGHTA and CDR2 FQGNSA. The DNA of the CDR3 is TGTGCCAGCAGCTTAAGCAGGGGCTACGAGCAGTACTTC. Its protein is CASSLSRGYEQYF.

The chain has TRBV5-1 and TRBJ2-7; TRBD2 matches at 11 bases. CDR1 and CDR2 (germline): SGHRS, YFSETQ. V lost 3 bases to trimming and J lost 3 bases; unmatched junction nucleotides: 26. The length of the CDR3 is 22 residues. The DNA for the CDR3 is TGCGCCAGCAGCTCAGGGAAGATAGCGGGAGGGCCACAATTTGCCGGCTACTACGAGCAGTACTTC. Translating gives CASSSGKIAGGPQFAGYYEQYF.

The chain couples TRBV9 to TRBJ2-3; TRBD1 matches at 8 bases. The CDR3 extends over 14 amino acids. From germline, CDR1 is SGDLS and CDR2 YYNGEE. The V segment lost 4 bases and the J segment 11 bases; nucleotides outside the gene matches: 12. In DNA form, the CDR3 reads TGTGCCAGCAGCCCCCCCCAGGGGGCGGAGAGGCAGTATTTT. Amino acid sequence: CASSPPQGAERQYF.

The chain combines TRBV29-1 with TRBJ1-6; 7 bases match TRBD1. The CDR3 has 13 residues. The germline gives CDR1 SQVTM, CDR2 ANQGSEA. V was clipped by 4 bases and J by 10 bases; unmatched bases: 7. The CDR3 DNA reads TGCAGCGTTGCCCAGGGGGTTCGATCACCCCTCCACTTT. Residues: CSVAQGVRSPLHF.

This sequence joins TRBV20-1 and TRBJ2-7, with 10 bases identical to TRBD2. V dropped 5 bases and J dropped 4; count of bases not matched to a gene: 8. The CDR3 is 14 amino acids. Germline values: CDR1 DFQATT, CDR2 SNEGSKA (reference sequence). This chain's CDR3 is CSAGPGTSVYEQYF. The CDR3 DNA reads as TGCAGTGCTGGACCCGGGACTAGCGTGTACGAGCAGTACTTC.

This clonotype has just a few counts. DNA of the CDR3: TGTGCCAGCAGCTTCCTGATGAGCGGGACCTACGAGCAGTACTTC. Translation: CASSFLMSGTYEQYF. V usage is TRBV7-2 and J usage is TRBJ2-7; 7 positions agree with TRBD2. The CDR3 loop spans 15 amino acids. V shed 3 bases and J 2 bases; nucleotides not matched to a gene: 7. Germline V gives CDR1 SGHTA, CDR2 FQGNSA.

This clonotype was detected a few times. V and J are TRBV5-6 and TRBJ2-3, with 13 bases identical to TRBD2. Germline loops: CDR1 SGHDT, CDR2 YYEEEE. The CDR3 contains 18 residues. V dropped 4 bases and J dropped 6; count of bases not matched to a gene: 14. CDR3 sequence reads: CASSLRLAGGRREDTQYF. CDR3 nucleotides: TGTGCCAGCAGCCTAAGACTAGCGGGGGGCCGACGGGAGGATACGCAGTATTTT.

This clonotype was seen a few times. This chain connects TRBV12-3 or TRBV12-4 to TRBJ1-2, with 9 positions matching TRBD1. Trimming took 5 bases from V and 4 from J; bases not matched to a gene: 2. The CDR3 is 13 amino acids. CDR3 coding DNA: TGTGCCAGCAGTGGGACAGGGACCTATGGCTACACCTTC. Translated, it gives CASSGTGTYGYTF.

The V and J genes are TRBV24-1 and TRBJ2-2; D unclear. CDR1 is KGHDR and CDR2 is SFDVKD in the germline V gene. The ends were cut back, 2 bases at V and 7 bases at J, with 4 bases in the middle. The CDR3 is 12 amino acids. For the CDR3, the DNA is TGTGCCACCAGTGATTCCTTCGGGGAGCTGTTTTTT. This sequence encodes CATSDSFGELFF.